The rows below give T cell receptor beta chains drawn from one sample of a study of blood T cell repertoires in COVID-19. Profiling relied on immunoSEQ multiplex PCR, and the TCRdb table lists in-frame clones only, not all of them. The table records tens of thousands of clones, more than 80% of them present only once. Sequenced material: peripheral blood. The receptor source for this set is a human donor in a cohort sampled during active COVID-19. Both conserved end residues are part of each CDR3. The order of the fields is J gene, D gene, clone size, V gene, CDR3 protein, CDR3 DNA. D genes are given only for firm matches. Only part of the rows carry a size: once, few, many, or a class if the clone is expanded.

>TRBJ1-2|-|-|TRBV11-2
CASSPGQNFPSANYGYTF
TGTGCCAGCAGCCCAGGACAGAACTTCCCCAGTGCTAACTATGGCTACACCTTC
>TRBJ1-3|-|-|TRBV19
CASSWTADSGNTIYF
TGTGCCAGTAGTTGGACAGCCGACTCTGGAAACACCATATATTTT
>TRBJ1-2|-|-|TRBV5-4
CASSLGAVPNYGYTF
TGTGCCAGCAGCTTGGGGGCAGTGCCTAACTATGGCTACACCTTC
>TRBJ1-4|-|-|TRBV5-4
CASSLYPFEKLFF
TGTGCCAGCAGCTTATATCCCTTTGAAAAACTGTTTTTT
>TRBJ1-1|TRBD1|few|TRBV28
CASSLDRGRNTEAFF
TGTGCCAGCAGTTTAGACAGGGGGCGGAACACTGAAGCTTTCTTT
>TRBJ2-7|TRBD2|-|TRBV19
CASSGLAGGYEQYF
TGTGCCAGTAGCGGTTTAGCGGGAGGATACGAGCAGTACTTC
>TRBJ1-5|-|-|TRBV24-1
CATSDPNQPQHF
TGTGCCACCAGTGATCCTAATCAGCCCCAGCATTTT
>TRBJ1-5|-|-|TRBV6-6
CASSVPLTDSNQPQHF
TGTGCCAGCAGTGTCCCGCTGACAGATAGCAATCAGCCCCAGCATTTT
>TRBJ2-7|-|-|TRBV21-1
CASSLRGEQYF
TGTGCCAGCAGCCTGCGCGGGGAGCAGTACTTC
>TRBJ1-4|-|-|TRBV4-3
CASSQERQNIGTNEKLFF
TGCGCCAGCAGCCAAGAACGACAGAACATCGGGACTAATGAAAAACTGTTTTTT
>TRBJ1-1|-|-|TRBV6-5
CASSYGGSLNTEAFF
TGTGCCAGCAGTTACGGTGGGAGCCTGAACACTGAAGCTTTCTTT
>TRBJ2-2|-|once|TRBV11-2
CASRTRGTNTGELFF
TGTGCCAGCAGGACCCGGGGGACGAACACCGGGGAGCTGTTTTTT
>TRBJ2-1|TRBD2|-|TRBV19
CASSGTSGSSYNEQFF
TGTGCCAGTAGTGGGACTAGCGGGAGTTCCTACAATGAGCAGTTCTTC
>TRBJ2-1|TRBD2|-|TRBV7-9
CASSLSSGGLNEQFF
TGTGCCAGCAGCCTCTCTAGCGGGGGCCTCAATGAGCAGTTCTTC
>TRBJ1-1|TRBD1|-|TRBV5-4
CASSLWDRGRNTEAFF
TGTGCCAGCAGCTTGTGGGACAGGGGGCGGAACACTGAAGCTTTCTTT
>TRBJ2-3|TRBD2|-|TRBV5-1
CASSLVPNVGGISTDTQYF
TGCGCCAGCAGCTTGGTCCCCAATGTGGGGGGGATAAGCACAGATACGCAGTATTTT
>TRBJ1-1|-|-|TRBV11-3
CASSLDYPGTEAFF
TGTGCCAGCAGCTTAGATTATCCCGGGACTGAAGCTTTCTTT
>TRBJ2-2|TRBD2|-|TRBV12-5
CASGFLSSGGAHTGELFF
TGTGCTAGTGGTTTTTTGTCTAGCGGGGGGGCCCACACCGGGGAGCTGTTTTTT
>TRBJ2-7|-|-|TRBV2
CASSKQGYEQYF
TGTGCCAGCAGTAAACAGGGTTACGAGCAGTACTTC
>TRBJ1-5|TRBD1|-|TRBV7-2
CASSLDRVGLPQHF
TGTGCCAGCAGCCTCGACAGGGTGGGTTTGCCCCAGCATTTT
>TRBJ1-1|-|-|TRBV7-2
CASSREQGSSGAFF
TGTGCCAGCAGCCGGGAGCAGGGATCTTCTGGAGCTTTCTTT
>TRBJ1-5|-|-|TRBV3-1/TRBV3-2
CASSQGTASNQPQHF
TGTGCCAGCAGCCAAGGGACAGCTAGCAATCAGCCCCAGCATTTT
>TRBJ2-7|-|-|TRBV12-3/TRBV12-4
CASSFNRAYEQYF
TGTGCCAGCAGTTTTAATCGGGCCTACGAGCAGTACTTC
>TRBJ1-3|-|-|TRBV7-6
CASSPGVAKDTIYF
TGTGCCAGCAGCCCGGGGGTAGCGAAGGACACCATATATTTT
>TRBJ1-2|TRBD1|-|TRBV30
CAWSVRDRGSYGYTF
TGTGCCTGGAGTGTAAGGGACAGGGGCTCCTATGGCTACACCTTC
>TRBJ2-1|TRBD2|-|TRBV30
CAWTSLGLAGPNEQFF
TGTGCCTGGACCTCACTCGGACTAGCGGGTCCGAATGAGCAGTTCTTC
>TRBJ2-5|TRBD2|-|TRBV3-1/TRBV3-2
CASSQITSVYQETQYF
TGTGCCAGCAGCCAAATAACTAGCGTCTACCAAGAGACCCAGTACTTC
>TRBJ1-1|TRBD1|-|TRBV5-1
CASSSRPGGPNTEAFF
TGCGCCAGCAGCTCCAGACCAGGGGGCCCTAACACTGAAGCTTTCTTT
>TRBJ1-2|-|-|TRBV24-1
CATSDPGTYGYTF
TGTGCCACCAGCGACCCAGGCACCTATGGCTACACCTTC
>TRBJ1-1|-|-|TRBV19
CASSIRVRASTEAFF
TGTGCCAGTAGTATCAGGGTCCGGGCCTCAACTGAAGCTTTCTTT
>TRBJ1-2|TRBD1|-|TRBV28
CASSLYRGSIGYTF
TGTGCCAGCAGTTTATACAGGGGGTCAATCGGCTACACCTTC
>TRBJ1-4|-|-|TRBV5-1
CASSLTGVATNEKLFF
TGCGCCAGCAGCCTCACGGGAGTTGCAACTAATGAAAAACTGTTTTTT
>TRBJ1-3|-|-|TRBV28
CASSPDSSGNTIYF
TGTGCCAGCAGTCCGGACAGCTCTGGAAACACCATATATTTT
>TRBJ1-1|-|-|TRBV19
CASSTGALNTEAFF
TGTGCCAGTAGTACAGGGGCACTAAACACTGAAGCTTTCTTT
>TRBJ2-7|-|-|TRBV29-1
CSVALMREYEQYF
TGCAGCGTTGCCTTAATGAGGGAGTACGAGCAGTACTTC
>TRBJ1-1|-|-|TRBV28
CASRGGGTMNTEAFF
TGTGCCAGCAGAGGGGGGGGCACTATGAACACTGAAGCTTTCTTT
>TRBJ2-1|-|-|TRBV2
CASGSGGAVNEQFF
TGTGCCAGCGGTAGTGGGGGGGCCGTCAATGAGCAGTTCTTC
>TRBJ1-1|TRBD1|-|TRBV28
CASSTIGQGNTEAFF
TGTGCCAGCAGTACAATCGGACAGGGAAACACTGAAGCTTTCTTT
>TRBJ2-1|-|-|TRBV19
CASSWSTEQFF
TGTGCCAGTAGTTGGAGTACCGAGCAGTTCTTC
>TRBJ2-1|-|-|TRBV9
CASSIRGGDEQFF
TGTGCCAGCAGCATTAGGGGTGGAGATGAGCAGTTCTTC
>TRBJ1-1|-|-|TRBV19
CATRAGRNTEAFF
TGTGCCACGAGGGCAGGACGGAACACTGAAGCTTTCTTT
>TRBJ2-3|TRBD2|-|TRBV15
CATSREVAGDTSTDTQYF
TGTGCCACCAGCAGAGAGGTAGCGGGGGACACTAGCACAGATACGCAGTATTTT
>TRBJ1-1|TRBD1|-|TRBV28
CASRRDRGSLAFF
TGTGCCAGCAGAAGGGACAGGGGGTCCCTAGCTTTCTTT
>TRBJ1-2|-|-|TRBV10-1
CASSETANYGYTF
TGCGCCAGCAGTGAGACAGCTAACTATGGCTACACCTTC
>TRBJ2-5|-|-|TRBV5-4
CASSTVGGKETQYF
TGTGCCAGCAGCACGGTGGGGGGAAAAGAGACCCAGTACTTC
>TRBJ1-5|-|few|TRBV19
CASSATGGTGQPQHF
TGTGCCAGTAGTGCTACTGGGGGGACCGGTCAGCCCCAGCATTTT
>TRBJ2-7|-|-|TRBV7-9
CASSLGGGSGYEQYF
TGTGCCAGCAGCTTAGGGGGGGGCTCCGGATACGAGCAGTACTTC
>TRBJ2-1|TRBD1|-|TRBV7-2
CASSFGRGNDEQFF
TGTGCCAGCAGTTTTGGCAGGGGGAACGATGAGCAGTTCTTC
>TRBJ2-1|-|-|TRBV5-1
CASSSRDTYNEQFF
TGCGCCAGCAGCTCGAGGGATACCTACAATGAGCAGTTCTTC
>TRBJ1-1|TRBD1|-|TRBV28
CASRRQGAKGEAFF
TGTGCCAGCAGACGACAGGGGGCCAAGGGAGAAGCTTTCTTT
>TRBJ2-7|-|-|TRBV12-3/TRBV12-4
CASSLRHYYEQYF
TGTGCCAGCAGTTTAAGACATTACTACGAGCAGTACTTC
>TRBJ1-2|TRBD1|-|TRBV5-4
CASSLGGTGDYGYTF
TGTGCCAGCAGCTTGGGGGGGACAGGGGATTATGGCTACACCTTC
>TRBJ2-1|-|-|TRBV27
CASSPNARGDEQFF
TGTGCCAGCAGTCCCAATGCCCGGGGAGATGAGCAGTTCTTC
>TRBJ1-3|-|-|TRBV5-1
CASSLAWGDGRNTIYF
TGCGCCAGCAGCTTGGCCTGGGGGGACGGACGGAACACCATATATTTT